Included here is one TCR beta chain sequence, with context. The data derive from a study of blood T cell repertoires in COVID-19. Overall study: Collection of acute and convalescent COVID-19 samples took place in the United States, Italy and Spain.

Original processing methods: Nucleated cell counts were estimated from reference gene primer amplification. The method was immunoSEQ multiplex PCR; TCRdb's version includes in-frame clones alone and lacks a portion of them. D and trimming come from the DNA, and the V and J calls and clone size come from that table. The table shows hundreds of thousands of clones, with 85% to 90% occurring only once. The cohort comprised adults aged 18 to 89 years residing in 20 to 30 US areas. Trimming took off 4 bases at V and 12 bases at J, with 7 bases between the two ends. CDR1 is MDHEN, CDR2 SYDVKM, per germline. CDR3 size: 11 residues.

This TCR came from a woman between 18 and 29 years old who had recovered from COVID-19. Material: PBMCs or T cells enriched from blood (not recorded which). The rearrangement links TRBV28 to TRBJ1-6; D remains unclear. The chain's CDR3 is CASSSRLPLHF. For the CDR3, the DNA is TGTGCCAGCAGTTCCCGTTTACCCCTCCACTTT. The full variable domain, with the rest looked up from reference TRBV28 and TRBJ1-6, is DVKVTQSSRYLVKRTGEKVFLECVQDMDHENMFWYRQDPGLGLRLIYFSYDVKMKEKGDIPEGYSVSREKKERFSLILESASTNQTSMYLCASSSRLPLHFGNGTRLTVT.